The rows below give T cell receptor beta chains drawn from one sample of a study of CD8+ T cells in alopecia areata. Profiled with immunoSEQ multiplex PCR; TCRdb holds only in-frame clones, not every one. The data show roughly 220,000 clones, 30% to 40% seen once. The sequenced sample was CD4+ T cells sorted from blood, obtained around week 31, from a patient treated with tofacitinib. These receptors all come from a human donor with alopecia areata. Both conserved end residues are part of each CDR3. A D gene is named only where the DNA matches it firmly. Clone size is stated in some rows and not others, as once, few, many or a class when expanded.

V gene	CDR3 length	clone size	D gene	J gene	CDR3 DNA	CDR3 protein
TRBV19	13	few	-	TRBJ1-4	TGTGCCAGTAGTACGGATCGAGGGGAAAAACTGTTTTTT	CASSTDRGEKLFF
TRBV7-2	17	-	-	TRBJ2-1	TGTGCCAGCAGCTCCTATATAAGACTTAGCGGAGACAATGAGCAGTTCTTC	CASSSYIRLSGDNEQFF
TRBV5-1	15	few	-	TRBJ2-7	TGCGCCAGCAGCTGGGGAGCCCCTGGGGGGAGCGAGCAGTACTTC	CASSWGAPGGSEQYF
TRBV11-2	15	few	TRBD2	TRBJ2-1	TGTGCCAGCAGCGCCCTAGCGGGCTCCTACAATGAGCAGTTCTTC	CASSALAGSYNEQFF
TRBV6-6	13	-	-	TRBJ2-3	TGTGCCAGCAGTTACAGAGACACAGATACGCAGTATTTT	CASSYRDTDTQYF
TRBV9	17	-	-	TRBJ2-1	TGTGCCAGCAGCGTAGGTGGGGTCCCCCCTTCCTACAATGAGCAGTTCTTC	CASSVGGVPPSYNEQFF
TRBV2	17	many	TRBD2	TRBJ2-1	TGTGCCACCCCGGGACTAGCGGGAGGTTATGGCTACAATGAGCAGTTCTTC	CATPGLAGGYGYNEQFF
TRBV30	15	-	-	TRBJ2-3	TGTGCCTGGAGCCCGCCCAATGTAGGCGCAGATACGCAGTATTTT	CAWSPPNVGADTQYF
TRBV19	14	-	-	TRBJ1-2	TGTGCCAGTAGTAATGTCCAGGTACCCTATGGCTACACCTTC	CASSNVQVPYGYTF
TRBV5-6	12	few	-	TRBJ2-7	TGTGCCAGCAGCCGACAAAACAACTCTCCGTACTTC	CASSRQNNSPYF
TRBV30	15	-	TRBD1	TRBJ1-5	TGTGCCTGGAGTGTACAGGGGAGCAGCAATCAGCCCCAGCATTTT	CAWSVQGSSNQPQHF
TRBV29-1	16	-	-	TRBJ1-1	TGCAGCGTTGAAATTGGATGGGCCACCTTACCCACTGAAGCTTTCTTT	CSVEIGWATLPTEAFF
TRBV23-1	18	few	-	TRBJ2-7	TGCGCCAGCAGTCAATTCCCGCAGGCCAGGGGTCGACCTTACGAGCAGTACTTC	CASSQFPQARGRPYEQYF
TRBV27	14	-	-	TRBJ2-5	TGTGCCAGCAGTTTATGGAGGGGGCAGGAGACCCAGTACTTC	CASSLWRGQETQYF
TRBV9	15	-	TRBD1	TRBJ1-1	TGTGCCAGCAGCGTAGGAGACAGGGGTAAAACTGAAGCTTTCTTT	CASSVGDRGKTEAFF
TRBV7-9	13	few	-	TRBJ1-2	TGTGCCAGCAGCCCTGGGACATCCTATGGCTACACCTTC	CASSPGTSYGYTF
TRBV29-1	12	-	-	TRBJ1-2	TGCAGCTATGACGGGGGCGGCTATGGCTACACCTTC	CSYDGGGYGYTF
TRBV4-1	17	-	TRBD2	TRBJ2-3	TGCGCCAGCAGCCAAGGAGTGCTAGCGGGGCGGAGTGATACGCAGTATTTT	CASSQGVLAGRSDTQYF
TRBV29-1	13	-	-	TRBJ1-5	TGCAGCGTCCGTCAGGATAGCAATCAGCCCCAGCATTTT	CSVRQDSNQPQHF
TRBV23-1	13	few	-	TRBJ1-5	TGCGCCAGCAGCCACTATTCCGGGACCCCCCAGCATTTT	CASSHYSGTPQHF
TRBV28	14	few	-	TRBJ1-1	TGTGCCAGCACCCTATCCGGGAGCTACACTGAAGCTTTCTTT	CASTLSGSYTEAFF
TRBV27	15	-	TRBD2	TRBJ2-3	TGTGCCAGCAGGGCTAGCGGGGTTAGCACAGATACGCAGTATTTT	CASRASGVSTDTQYF
TRBV29-1	14	-	-	TRBJ1-2	TGCAGCTCCAGAGGGGACGGAGCTAACTATGGCTACACCTTC	CSSRGDGANYGYTF
TRBV5-1	16	-	-	TRBJ1-5	TGCGCCAGCAGCTCACCTTTAAGAGGTCGCAATCAGCCCCAGCATTTT	CASSSPLRGRNQPQHF
TRBV6-1	14	-	-	TRBJ2-1	TGTGCCAGCAGTGAACAGGGCCCCTACAATGAGCAGTTCTTC	CASSEQGPYNEQFF
TRBV18	16	-	-	TRBJ1-2	TGTGCCAGCTCACCTGGGACCGGGGCTTTTGGCCATGGCTACACCTTC	CASSPGTGAFGHGYTF
TRBV5-1	15	-	-	TRBJ1-5	TGCGCCAGCAGCTTTGGAAGCGGGAGCAATCAGCCCCAGCATTTT	CASSFGSGSNQPQHF
TRBV29-1	12	-	-	TRBJ1-3	TGCAGCGTCGACAGCTCTGGAAACACCATATATTTT	CSVDSSGNTIYF
TRBV7-9	16	few	-	TRBJ2-2	TGTGCCAGCACCTCGACAGGCAACTTGGGTACCGGGGAGCTGTTTTTT	CASTSTGNLGTGELFF
TRBV19	15	few	-	TRBJ1-1	TGTGCCAGTAGGCCCCCCGGTGGGATGAGGGATGAAGCTTTCTTT	CASRPPGGMRDEAFF
TRBV7-2	11	many	-	TRBJ2-4	TGTGCCAGCAGCTTTCCTCCGCCGGTGTACTTC	CASSFPPPVYF
TRBV9	14	-	TRBD2	TRBJ2-2	TGTGCCAGCAGTGGGACTAGCGCTCCCGGGGAGCTGTTTTTT	CASSGTSAPGELFF
TRBV4-2	16	few	-	TRBJ1-3	TGTGCCAGCAGCCAAACCCCGACCGGGACTGGAAACACCATATATTTT	CASSQTPTGTGNTIYF
TRBV4-1	16	many	-	TRBJ2-6	TGCGCCAGCAGCCAAGACTGGGGGTCCAGGGCCAACGTCCTGACTTTC	CASSQDWGSRANVLTF
TRBV30	14	-	TRBD1	TRBJ2-7	TGTGCCTGGAATAACGGACAGGGTACCTACGAGCAGTACTTC	CAWNNGQGTYEQYF
TRBV5-6	11	-	-	TRBJ1-1	TGTGCCAGCAGCACATACACTGAAGCTTTCTTT	CASSTYTEAFF
TRBV7-9	14	many	-	TRBJ1-6	TGTGCCAGCAAGGACTCGGCGACGAATTCACCCCTCCACTTT	CASKDSATNSPLHF
TRBV29-1	17	few	TRBD2	TRBJ2-7	TGCAGCGTGGTAAGATCGTCCGGGACTATGCATTCCTACGAGCAGTACTTC	CSVVRSSGTMHSYEQYF
TRBV27	14	few	-	TRBJ1-4	TGTGCCAGCAGTTCCGCGGTGCGGGGGGAAAAACTGTTTTTT	CASSSAVRGEKLFF
TRBV7-9	15	few	TRBD1	TRBJ1-1	TGTGCCAGCACCCCAGGGGGCGCTCTGAACACTGAAGCTTTCTTT	CASTPGGALNTEAFF